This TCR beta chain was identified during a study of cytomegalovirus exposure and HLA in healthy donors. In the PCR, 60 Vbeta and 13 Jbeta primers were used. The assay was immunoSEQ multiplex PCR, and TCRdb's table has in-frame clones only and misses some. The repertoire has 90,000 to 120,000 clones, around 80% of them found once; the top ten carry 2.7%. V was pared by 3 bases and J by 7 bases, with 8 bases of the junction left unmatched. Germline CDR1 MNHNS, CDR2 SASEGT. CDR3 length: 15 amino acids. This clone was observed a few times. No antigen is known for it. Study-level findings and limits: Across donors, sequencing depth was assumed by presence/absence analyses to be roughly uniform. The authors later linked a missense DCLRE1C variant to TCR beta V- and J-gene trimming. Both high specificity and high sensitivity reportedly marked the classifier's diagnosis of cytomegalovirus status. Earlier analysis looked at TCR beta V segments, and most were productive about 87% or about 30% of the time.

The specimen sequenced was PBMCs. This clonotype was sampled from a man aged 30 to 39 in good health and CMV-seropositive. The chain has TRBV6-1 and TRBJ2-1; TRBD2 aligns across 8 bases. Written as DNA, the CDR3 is TGTGCCAGCAGTGAGGGACTAGAAGGGTGGAATGAGCAGTTCTTC. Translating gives CASSEGLEGWNEQFF.